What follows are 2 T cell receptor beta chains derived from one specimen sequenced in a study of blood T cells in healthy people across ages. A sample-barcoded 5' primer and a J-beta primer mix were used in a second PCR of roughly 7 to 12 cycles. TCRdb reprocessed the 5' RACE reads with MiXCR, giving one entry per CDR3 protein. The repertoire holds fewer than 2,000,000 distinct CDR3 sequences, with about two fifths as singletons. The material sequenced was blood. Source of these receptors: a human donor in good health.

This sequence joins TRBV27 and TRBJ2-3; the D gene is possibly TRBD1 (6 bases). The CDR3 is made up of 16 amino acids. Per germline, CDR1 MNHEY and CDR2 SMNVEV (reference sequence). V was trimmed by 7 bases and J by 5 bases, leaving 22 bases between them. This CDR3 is CASNPRPGEAVDTQYF. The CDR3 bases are TGTGCCAGCAACCCGCGGCCAGGGGAAGCGGTAGATACGCAGTATTTT.

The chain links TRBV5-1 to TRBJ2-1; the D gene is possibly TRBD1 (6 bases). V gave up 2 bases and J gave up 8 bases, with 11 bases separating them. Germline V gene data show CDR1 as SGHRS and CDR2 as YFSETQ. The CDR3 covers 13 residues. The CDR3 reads CASSFRGGDEQFF. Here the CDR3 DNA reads TGCGCCAGCAGCTTTAGAGGGGGAGATGAGCAGTTCTTC.